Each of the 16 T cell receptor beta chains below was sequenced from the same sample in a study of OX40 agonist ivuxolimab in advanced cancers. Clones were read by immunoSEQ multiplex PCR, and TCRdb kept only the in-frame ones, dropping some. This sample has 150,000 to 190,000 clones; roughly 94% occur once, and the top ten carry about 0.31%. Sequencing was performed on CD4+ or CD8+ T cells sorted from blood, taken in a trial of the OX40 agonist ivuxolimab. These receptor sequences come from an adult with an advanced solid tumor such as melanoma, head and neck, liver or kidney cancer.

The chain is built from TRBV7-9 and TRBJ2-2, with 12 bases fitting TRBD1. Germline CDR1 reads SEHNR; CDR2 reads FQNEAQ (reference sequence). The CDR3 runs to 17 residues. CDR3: CAEPGTGGATDTGELFF. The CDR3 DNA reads TGTGCGGAGCCCGGGACAGGGGGCGCGACGGACACCGGGGAGCTGTTTTTT.

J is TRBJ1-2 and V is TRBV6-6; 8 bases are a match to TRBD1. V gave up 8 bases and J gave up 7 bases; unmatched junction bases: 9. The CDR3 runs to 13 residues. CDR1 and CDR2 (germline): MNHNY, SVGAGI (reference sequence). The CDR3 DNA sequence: TGTGCCAGCGGACAGGGATACGGGAGTGGCTACACCTTC. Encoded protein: CASGQGYGSGYTF.

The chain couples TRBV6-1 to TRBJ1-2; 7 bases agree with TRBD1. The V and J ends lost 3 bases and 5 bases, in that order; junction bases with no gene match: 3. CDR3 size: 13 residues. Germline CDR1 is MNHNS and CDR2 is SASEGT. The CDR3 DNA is TGTGCCAGCAGTGAGACAGGGCAATATGGCTACACCTTC. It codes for CASSETGQYGYTF.

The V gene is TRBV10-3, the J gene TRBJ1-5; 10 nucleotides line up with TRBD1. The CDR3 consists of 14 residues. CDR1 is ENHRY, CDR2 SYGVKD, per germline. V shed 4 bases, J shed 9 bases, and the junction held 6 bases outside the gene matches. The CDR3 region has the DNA TGTGCCATCAGTGGGGACAGGGGAAGTAGGCCCCAGCATTTT. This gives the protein CAISGDRGSRPQHF.

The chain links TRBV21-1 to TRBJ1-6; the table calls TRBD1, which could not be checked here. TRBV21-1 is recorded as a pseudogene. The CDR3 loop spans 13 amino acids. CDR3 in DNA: TGTGCCACAAGGGGCAGGGGGAATTCACCCCTCCACTTT. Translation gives CATRGRGNSPLHF.

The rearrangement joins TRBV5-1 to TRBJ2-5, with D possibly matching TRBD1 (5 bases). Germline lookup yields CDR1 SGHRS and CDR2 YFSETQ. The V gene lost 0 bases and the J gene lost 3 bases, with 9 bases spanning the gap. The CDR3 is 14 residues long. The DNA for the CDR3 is TGCGCCAGCAGCTTGGCAGGGCAAGAAGAGACCCAGTACTTC. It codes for CASSLAGQEETQYF.

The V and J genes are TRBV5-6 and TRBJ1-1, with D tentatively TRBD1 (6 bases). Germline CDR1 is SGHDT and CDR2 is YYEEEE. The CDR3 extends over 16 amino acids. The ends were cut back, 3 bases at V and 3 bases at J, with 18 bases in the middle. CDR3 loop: CASSWGHLWRDTEAFF. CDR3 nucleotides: TGTGCCAGCAGCTGGGGGCATTTGTGGAGGGACACTGAAGCTTTCTTT.

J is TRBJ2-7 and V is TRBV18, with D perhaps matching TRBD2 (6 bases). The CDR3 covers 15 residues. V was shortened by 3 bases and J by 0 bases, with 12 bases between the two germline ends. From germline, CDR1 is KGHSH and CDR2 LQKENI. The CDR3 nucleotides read TGTGCCAGCTCACCCCTTGACGGGAGCTCCTACGAGCAGTACTTC. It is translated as CASSPLDGSSYEQYF.

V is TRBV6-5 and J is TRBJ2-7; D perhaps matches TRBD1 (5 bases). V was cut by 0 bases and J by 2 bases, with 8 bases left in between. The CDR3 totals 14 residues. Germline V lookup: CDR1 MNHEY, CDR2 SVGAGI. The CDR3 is CASSYSRQPYEQYF. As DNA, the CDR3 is TGTGCCAGCAGTTACTCGAGACAGCCCTACGAGCAGTACTTC.

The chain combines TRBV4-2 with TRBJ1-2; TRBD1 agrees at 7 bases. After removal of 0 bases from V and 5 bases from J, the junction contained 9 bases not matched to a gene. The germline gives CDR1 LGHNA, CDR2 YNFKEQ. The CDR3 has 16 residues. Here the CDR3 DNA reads TGTGCCAGCAGCCAAGATCAGACAGGGCGGGCTTATGGCTACACCTTC. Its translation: CASSQDQTGRAYGYTF.

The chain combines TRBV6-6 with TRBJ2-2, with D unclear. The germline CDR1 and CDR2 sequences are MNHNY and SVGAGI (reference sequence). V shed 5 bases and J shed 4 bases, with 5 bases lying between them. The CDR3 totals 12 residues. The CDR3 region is CASSAGTGELFF. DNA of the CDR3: TGTGCCAGCAGTGCCGGCACCGGGGAGCTGTTTTTT.

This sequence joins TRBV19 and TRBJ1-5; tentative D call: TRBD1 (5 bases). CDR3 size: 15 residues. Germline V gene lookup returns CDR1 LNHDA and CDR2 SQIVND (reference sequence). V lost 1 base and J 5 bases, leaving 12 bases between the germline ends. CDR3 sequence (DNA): TGTGCCAGTAGTATAGTCCGCGGGGGGGATCAGCCCCAGCATTTT. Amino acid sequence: CASSIVRGGDQPQHF. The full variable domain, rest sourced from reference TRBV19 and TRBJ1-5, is DGGITQSPKYLFRKEGQNVTLSCEQNLNHDAMYWYRQDPGQGLRLIYYSQIVNDFQKGDIAEGYSVSREKKESFPLTVTSAQKNPTAFYLCASSIVRGGDQPQHFGDGTRLSIL.

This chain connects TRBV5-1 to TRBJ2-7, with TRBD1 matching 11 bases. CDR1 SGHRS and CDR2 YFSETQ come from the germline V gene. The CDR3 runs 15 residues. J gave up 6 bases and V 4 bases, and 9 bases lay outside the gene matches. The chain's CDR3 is CASSPLGQGASEQYF. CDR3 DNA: TGCGCCAGCAGCCCCCTTGGACAGGGGGCATCCGAGCAGTACTTC.

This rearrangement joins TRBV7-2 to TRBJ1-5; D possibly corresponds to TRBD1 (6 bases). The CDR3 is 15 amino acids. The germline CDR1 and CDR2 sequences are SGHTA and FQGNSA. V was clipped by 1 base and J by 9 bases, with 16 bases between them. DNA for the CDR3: TGTGCCAGCAGCTTAGTCTTCCAGGGGATGGGGCCCCAGCATTTT. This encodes CASSLVFQGMGPQHF.

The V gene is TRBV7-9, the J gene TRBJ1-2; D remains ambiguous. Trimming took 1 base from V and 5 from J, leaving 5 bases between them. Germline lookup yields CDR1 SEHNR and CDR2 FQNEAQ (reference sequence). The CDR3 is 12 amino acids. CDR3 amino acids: CASSLGGYGYTF. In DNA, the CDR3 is TGTGCCAGCAGCTTAGGAGGATATGGCTACACCTTC.

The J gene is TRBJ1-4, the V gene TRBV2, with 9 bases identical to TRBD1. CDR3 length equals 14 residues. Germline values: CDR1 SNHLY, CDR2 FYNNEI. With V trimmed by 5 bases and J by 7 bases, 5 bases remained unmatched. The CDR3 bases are TGTGCCAGCAGTCTACAGGGGGCAGGTGAAAAACTGTTTTTT. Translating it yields CASSLQGAGEKLFF.